This TCR beta chain was obtained from a study of lymphopenia after photon versus proton radiotherapy. Overall study results and limits: Authors raise, but do not show, better survival with proton therapy. Larger post-nadir TCR diversity loss correlated inversely with survival in deceased patients. Under photons, naive T cells and diversity fell while effector/memory populations rose. Oligoclonal CD8+ Temra expansion after nadir drove photon patients' diversity drop.

Germline-derived CDR1 and CDR2 are KGHSH and LQKENI. The V end lost 3 bases, the J end lost 4 bases, and 9 bases lay between the germline ends. CDR3 length equals 14 residues. The repertoire was sequenced with immunoSEQ multiplex PCR; TCRdb's copy has only in-frame clones and lacks some. The table shows 15,000 to 20,000 clones, with about 88% occurring only once. Note on this clone: The antigen remains undetermined.

The rearrangement uses TRBV18 and TRBJ2-2; D gene uncertain. The clonotype was recovered from a woman aged 55-69 years with cholangiocarcinoma. Some clones in this sample may be carry-over from other donors' samples. This specimen consisted of peripheral blood, obtained from a patient treated with proton-based radiotherapy. The CDR3 protein is CASSPGLTTGELFF. CDR3 coding DNA: TGTGCCAGCTCACCGGGTTTGACCACCGGGGAGCTGTTTTTT.